The 13 T cell receptor beta chains reported below all come from one sample, sequenced in a study of T cell clonality in common variable immunodeficiency. Overall study results and limits: Reportedly, TCR beta sequences from common variable immunodeficiency showed fewer deletions and N-nucleotide insertions.

Using immunoSEQ multiplex PCR, the repertoire was profiled, and TCRdb retains in-frame clones only, with some absent. Singletons are absent from the sample, which has 25,000 to 30,000 clones. Antigens for these TCRs are unknown. The sample comprised peripheral blood mononuclear cells. These receptors were obtained from a human donor with common variable immunodeficiency.

The CDR3 bases that were read are TGTGCCAGTAGTAACAGACAGGGGGCATACGAG. Residues: CASSNRQGAYE. The complete CDR3 protein is CASSNRQGAYEQYF. The V call is TRBV19, the J call TRBJ2-7; TRBD1 matches at 10 bases. The read terminates 3 residues before the CDR3 end, so the remaining end is supplied by the germline J gene. CDR3 length: 14 amino acids. V lost 4 bases and J lost 4; bases outside the gene matches: 4. The germline CDR1 and CDR2 sequences are LNHDA and SQIVND (reference sequence).

This clone was observed at least ten times. The CDR3 is cut off 3 residues early in the read; its end comes from the germline J gene. The J gene is TRBJ2-1, the V gene TRBV7-3; 12 bases line up with TRBD2. CDR1 is SGHTA, CDR2 FQGTGA, per germline. With V trimmed by 2 bases and J by 9 bases, 2 bases remained unmatched. The CDR3 contains 14 residues. The covered CDR3 bases are TGTGCCAGCAGCTTACGGACTAGCGGGATTGAG. It is translated as CASSLRTSGIE. The complete CDR3 sequence is CASSLRTSGIEQFF.

This clone was found a few times. The read is 3 residues too short to cover the CDR3 end, so that end is filled in from the germline J gene. The chain combines TRBV7-9 with TRBJ2-7; D call uncertain. V was pared by 4 bases and J by 3 bases, with 7 bases between. This CDR3 spans 12 amino acids. Germline CDR1 and CDR2: SEHNR and FQNEAQ (reference sequence). The chain's CDR3 is CASSSNYYEQYF. Partial CDR3 DNA: TGTGCCAGCAGCTCGAACTACTACGAG.

This clone was seen a few times. The sequenced fragment ends 3 residues before the CDR3 boundary, so the rest is inferred from the germline J gene. The chain joins TRBV19 to TRBJ2-5; TRBD2 aligns across 9 bases. There are 17 residues in the CDR3. V lost 5 bases to trimming and J lost 1 base; unmatched junction nucleotides: 11. Germline assignment: CDR1 LNHDA and CDR2 SQIVND (reference sequence). The sequenced CDR3 bases are TGTGCCAGTAGTGAGACGACTATAGCGGGGGCCCAAGAGACC. This encodes CASSETTIAGAQET. The CDR3, in full, reads CASSETTIAGAQETQYF.

Concerning this clone itself: With the read ending 3 residues before the CDR3 end, the germline J gene is used to fill in that end. The genes are TRBV5-1 and TRBJ2-7; 10 bases agree with TRBD2. Germline CDR1 and CDR2: SGHRS and YFSETQ. CDR3 length: 15 residues. The V segment lost 0 bases and the J segment 5 bases; nucleotides outside the gene matches: 5. The CDR3 loop is CASSLGGTSAHEQYF. CDR3 DNA, as far as it was read: TGCGCCAGCAGCTTGGGGGGGACTAGCGCCCACGAG.

This chain's CDR3 is CAWSAWGQGSYEQYF. Partial CDR3 DNA: TGTGCCTGGAGTGCTTGGGGACAGGGGTCCTACGAG. V gene TRBV30 combines with J gene TRBJ2-7; 10 bases map to TRBD1. The sequenced fragment ends 3 residues before the CDR3 boundary, so the rest is inferred from the germline J gene. Germline V gene data show CDR1 as GTSNPN and CDR2 as SVGIG (reference sequence). The CDR3 has 15 amino acids. J gave up 1 base and V 1 base, and 4 bases lay outside the gene matches.

As to this clone: The read ends 3 residues before the CDR3 terminus; that terminus is restored from the germline J gene. V is TRBV20-1 and J is TRBJ2-7; 11 nucleotides agree with TRBD2. V trimming: 6 bases; J trimming: 1 base; junction bases outside the gene matches: 5. The CDR3 covers 14 residues. Germline CDR1 DFQATT, CDR2 SNEGSKA (reference sequence). CDR3 in amino acids: CSASSGRASYEQYF. The CDR3 DNA, read in part, is TGCAGTGCAAGTAGCGGGAGGGCATCCTACGAG.

This clone has at least ten counts. The CDR3 end falls 3 residues outside the read, so it is completed with the germline J gene. The V call is TRBV20-1, the J call TRBJ2-2; TRBD1 aligns across 7 bases. The J segment lost 6 bases and the V segment lost 3 bases, leaving 7 bases of the junction unmatched. CDR3 length: 14 amino acids. Germline CDR1 DFQATT, CDR2 SNEGSKA (reference sequence). The CDR3 protein is CSARNRQGPGELFF. The DNA read from the CDR3 is TGCAGTGCTAGGAACCGACAGGGCCCCGGGGAG.

This clone was counted between two and nine times. The read terminates 3 residues ahead of where the CDR3 ends, so the germline J gene completes it. The chain is built from TRBV19 and TRBJ2-2; D perhaps matches TRBD1 (6 bases). CDR1 and CDR2 (germline): LNHDA, SQIVND (reference sequence). The CDR3 is 16 amino acids. V was shortened by 6 bases and J by 4 bases, with 18 bases between the two germline ends. CDR3: CASRERRDTITGELFF. The covered CDR3 bases are TGTGCCAGTAGGGAACGACGGGACACCATCACCGGGGAG.

Regarding this clone: The missing CDR3 end, 3 residues past where the read stops, is filled in from the germline J gene. This chain connects TRBV7-9 to TRBJ2-3, with D unclear. Deletions cut 8 bases from V and 3 bases from J, with 18 bases between. This CDR3 is built from 15 residues. Germline V lookup: CDR1 SEHNR, CDR2 FQNEAQ (reference sequence). The CDR3 sequence is CASAVVQVQTDTQYF. The DNA read from the CDR3 is TGTGCCAGCGCAGTAGTCCAGGTTCAAACAGATACG.

This clone turned up a few times. CDR3 amino acids: CASSLSVWETQYF. CDR3 DNA, as far as it was read: TGCGCCAGCAGCTTATCGGTCTGGGAGACC. The J gene is TRBJ2-5, the V gene TRBV5-1, with unresolved D. The read ends 3 residues early relative to the CDR3; the germline J gene fills the gap. Trimming removed 2 bases at V and 5 bases at J, with 10 bases between. This CDR3 is built from 13 residues. Germline CDR1 SGHRS, CDR2 YFSETQ.

This clone was seen only a few times. The read stops 3 residues short of the end of the CDR3; the missing end is completed from the germline J gene. The chain joins TRBV19 to TRBJ2-2; TRBD2 matches at 8 bases. This CDR3 spans 14 amino acids. Unmatched junction bases numbered 3, after V lost 7 bases and J lost 2 bases. The germline gives CDR1 LNHDA, CDR2 SQIVND (reference sequence). The DNA read from the CDR3 is TGTGCCAGTACAGGACTAGCTAACACCGGGGAG. This sequence encodes CASTGLANTGE. The full-length CDR3 reads as CASTGLANTGELFF.

Regarding this clone: An end of the junction does not agree with germline; a read error may underlie this. The missing CDR3 end, 3 residues past where the read stops, is filled in from the germline J gene. The chain links TRBV7-9 to TRBJ2-7; D possibly corresponds to TRBD1 (6 bases). Per the germline V gene, CDR1 is SEHNR and CDR2 is FQNEAQ (reference sequence). This CDR3 region has 14 residues. The sequenced part of the CDR3 DNA is TGTTCCAGCAGCTTGACAGGAGACTCCTACGAG. It codes for CSSSLTGDSYE. The full CDR3 reads CSSSLTGDSYEQYF.